The rows below give T cell receptor beta chains drawn from one sample of a study of vaccination effects on CD4 cells after COVID-19. Profiling relied on immunoSEQ multiplex PCR, and the TCRdb table lists in-frame clones only, not all of them. The top ten clones hold 6.5% to 8.5% of a sample with approximately 37,000 clones, 65% to 75% of them seen once. No antigen has been assigned to these receptors. The sequenced sample was CD4+ T cells from PBMCs cultured without peptide, obtained after COVID-19 vaccination. These receptor sequences come from a human donor who received a COVID-19 vaccine. CDR3s include the opening cysteine and the closing phenylalanine or tryptophan. The D gene is left open where the match is weak. Clone size appears in some rows only: once, few, many, or a class for an expanded clone.

abundance,d_gene,j_gene,v_gene,CDR3aa,CDR3nt
-,-,TRBJ1-1,TRBV4-2,CASSLRTIQVNTEAFF,TGTGCCAGCAGCCTACGGACAATCCAGGTTAACACTGAAGCTTTCTTT
-,-,TRBJ1-1,TRBV11-2,CASRIAGPGTEAFF,TGTGCCAGCAGAATAGCGGGTCCCGGGACTGAAGCTTTCTTT
-,TRBD1,TRBJ1-1,TRBV5-1,CASSLWTGSTEAFF,TGCGCCAGCAGCTTGTGGACAGGCTCCACTGAAGCTTTCTTT
-,-,TRBJ2-7,TRBV29-1,CSVRDSRSHEQYF,TGCAGCGTCCGGGACTCAAGAAGTCACGAGCAGTACTTC
-,TRBD2,TRBJ2-7,TRBV27,CASSLRVGTPGLAAVRHEQYF,TGTGCCAGCAGTCTAAGGGTCGGGACACCTGGACTAGCGGCAGTCCGTCACGAGCAGTACTTC
-,TRBD1,TRBJ1-2,TRBV19,CASSRTGFYGYTF,TGTGCCAGTAGTCGGACAGGGTTCTATGGCTACACCTTC
few,-,TRBJ2-2,TRBV14,CASSQVPNTGELFF,TGTGCCAGCAGCCAAGTGCCGAACACCGGGGAGCTGTTTTTT
-,-,TRBJ1-3,TRBV6-2/TRBV6-3,CASSRAGGGNTIYF,TGTGCCAGCAGTCGCGCCGGAGGTGGAAACACCATATATTTT
-,-,TRBJ2-3,TRBV6-1,CASSEAPGAVTDTQYF,TGTGCCAGCAGTGAAGCGCCAGGGGCGGTCACAGATACGCAGTATTTT
few,-,TRBJ2-7,TRBV29-1,CSVLSGGREQYF,TGCAGCGTTCTATCCGGGGGGCGGGAGCAGTACTTC
-,TRBD1,TRBJ2-3,TRBV11-3,CASSLGTGDRGTQYF,TGTGCCAGCAGCCTAGGAACAGGGGATCGCGGTACGCAGTATTTT
-,TRBD2,TRBJ2-1,TRBV28,CASSSGTSGYNEQFF,TGTGCCAGCAGCTCCGGGACTAGCGGTTACAATGAGCAGTTCTTC
-,-,TRBJ2-5,TRBV10-1,CASSMTIQETQYF,TGCGCCAGCAGCATGACTATACAAGAGACCCAGTACTTC
-,TRBD1,TRBJ1-2,TRBV4-1,CASSQDLQGGYGYTF,TGCGCCAGCAGCCAAGACCTCCAGGGGGGCTATGGCTACACCTTC
-,-,TRBJ1-1,TRBV9,CASSLPPDLVTEAFF,TGTGCCAGCAGCCTCCCCCCTGATCTAGTGACTGAAGCTTTCTTT
few,-,TRBJ1-3,TRBV7-8,CASSFMGDRGNTIYF,TGTGCCAGCAGCTTTATGGGGGATCGTGGAAACACCATATATTTT
once,TRBD1,TRBJ1-1,TRBV2,CASSPRQGIENTEAFF,TGTGCCAGCAGTCCGAGACAGGGAATCGAGAACACTGAAGCTTTCTTT
few,-,TRBJ1-2,TRBV19,CASSIQGHVGGYTF,TGTGCCAGTAGTATTCAGGGACACGTCGGTGGCTACACCTTC
-,-,TRBJ2-1,TRBV2,CASVDPQLYNEQFF,TGTGCCAGCGTGGACCCCCAACTCTACAATGAGCAGTTCTTC
-,-,TRBJ1-5,TRBV5-5,CASSLLGSVGQPQHF,TGTGCCAGCAGCTTACTAGGGTCGGTTGGGCAGCCCCAGCATTTT
-,-,TRBJ2-3,TRBV7-9,CASSSSTDTQYF,TGTGCCAGCAGCTCCAGCACAGATACGCAGTATTTT
-,-,TRBJ1-3,TRBV7-9,CASSPKKAGHQTGNTIYF,TGTGCCAGCAGCCCTAAAAAGGCAGGGCACCAAACGGGAAACACCATATATTTT
many,TRBD2,TRBJ2-2,TRBV6-4,CASRGTSESGELFF,TGTGCCAGTCGCGGGACTAGCGAGTCCGGGGAGCTGTTTTTT
-,TRBD2,TRBJ2-7,TRBV5-1,CASSPNLGGPKEQYF,TGCGCCAGCAGCCCCAACTTGGGAGGGCCCAAAGAGCAGTACTTC
-,-,TRBJ2-1,TRBV18,CASSPAEYNEQFF,TGTGCCAGCTCACCAGCTGAATACAATGAGCAGTTCTTC
-,-,TRBJ2-1,TRBV5-1,CASSLSSGTNYNEQFF,TGCGCCAGCAGCTTGAGTTCAGGGACAAATTACAATGAGCAGTTCTTC